The entry that follows covers one T cell receptor (beta chain) sequence. Its target is unknown. This specimen comes from a study of a mutant IDH1 vaccine in newly diagnosed glioma. General study points: Among all patients, vaccine-induced immune responses occurred in around 95%.

Time point denoted: week 23, last vaccination. Vaccination used 300 ug of mutant IDH1 20-mer peptide per dose, with topical imiquimod. The table came from immunoSEQ multiplex PCR; TCRdb's copy has only in-frame clones and leaves some out. Counted here are around 78,000 clones, about 82% occurring once; the ten biggest clones make up about 2.2%. The germline CDR1 and CDR2 sequences are SGHRS and YFSETQ. This CDR3 contains 13 residues. V trimming: 3 bases; J trimming: 5 bases; junction bases outside the gene matches: 4. The chain uses TRBV5-1 and TRBJ2-5, with TRBD1 identical over 7 bases. This receptor was identified in a young man with glioma. Some clones in this sample may be carry-over from other donors' samples. The sample here was PBMCs, taken from a glioma patient whose treatment included an IDH1 peptide vaccine. The CDR3 region has the DNA TGCGCCAGCAGCTGGACAGGCGAGGAGACCCAGTACTTC. Its protein is CASSWTGEETQYF.